The clone carrying this T cell receptor (beta chain) was counted between two and nine times. Antigen: not known. Axillary draining lymph nodes of breast cancer patients supplied the node samples. A single record per CDR3 protein comes from TCRdb applying MiXCR to the multiplex PCR reads. Of more than 85,000 distinct CDR3 sequences listed, approximately 21% are singletons. This record comes from a study of breast tumors, draining lymph nodes, adjacent tissues. The V gene's germline CDR1 is SGHAT and CDR2 FQDESV (reference sequence). The ends lost 6 bases at V and 1 base at J; junction bases unmatched: 4. The CDR3 contains 15 residues. Study-level findings and limits: That most tumor T cells come from lymph nodes remained unproven. Compared with lymph nodes, tumors were less diverse; compared with nontumor tissue, more. Luminal-like breast cancer showed significantly greater tumor-nontumor repertoire similarity than basal-like breast cancer did.

Material: axillary lymph node tissue. This sequence originates from a female donor with breast cancer. Some clones in this sample may be carry-over from other donors' samples. V is TRBV11-1 and J is TRBJ2-2; 8 bases align to TRBD2. CDR3 nucleotide sequence: TGTGCCAGCAGGAGGGGACTAGGGAACACCGGGGAGCTGTTTTTT. It encodes CASRRGLGNTGELFF.